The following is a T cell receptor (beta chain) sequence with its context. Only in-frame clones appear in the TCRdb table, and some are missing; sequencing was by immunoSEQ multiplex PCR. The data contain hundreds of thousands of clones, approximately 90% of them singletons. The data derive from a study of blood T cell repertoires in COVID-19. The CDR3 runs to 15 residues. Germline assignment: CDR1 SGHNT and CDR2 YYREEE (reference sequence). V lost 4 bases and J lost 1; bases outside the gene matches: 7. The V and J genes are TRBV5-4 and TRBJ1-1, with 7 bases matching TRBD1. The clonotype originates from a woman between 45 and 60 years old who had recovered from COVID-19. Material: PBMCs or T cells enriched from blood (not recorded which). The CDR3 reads CASSLPGQRNTEAFF. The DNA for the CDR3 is TGTGCCAGCAGCCTTCCGGGACAGCGGAACACTGAAGCTTTCTTT.